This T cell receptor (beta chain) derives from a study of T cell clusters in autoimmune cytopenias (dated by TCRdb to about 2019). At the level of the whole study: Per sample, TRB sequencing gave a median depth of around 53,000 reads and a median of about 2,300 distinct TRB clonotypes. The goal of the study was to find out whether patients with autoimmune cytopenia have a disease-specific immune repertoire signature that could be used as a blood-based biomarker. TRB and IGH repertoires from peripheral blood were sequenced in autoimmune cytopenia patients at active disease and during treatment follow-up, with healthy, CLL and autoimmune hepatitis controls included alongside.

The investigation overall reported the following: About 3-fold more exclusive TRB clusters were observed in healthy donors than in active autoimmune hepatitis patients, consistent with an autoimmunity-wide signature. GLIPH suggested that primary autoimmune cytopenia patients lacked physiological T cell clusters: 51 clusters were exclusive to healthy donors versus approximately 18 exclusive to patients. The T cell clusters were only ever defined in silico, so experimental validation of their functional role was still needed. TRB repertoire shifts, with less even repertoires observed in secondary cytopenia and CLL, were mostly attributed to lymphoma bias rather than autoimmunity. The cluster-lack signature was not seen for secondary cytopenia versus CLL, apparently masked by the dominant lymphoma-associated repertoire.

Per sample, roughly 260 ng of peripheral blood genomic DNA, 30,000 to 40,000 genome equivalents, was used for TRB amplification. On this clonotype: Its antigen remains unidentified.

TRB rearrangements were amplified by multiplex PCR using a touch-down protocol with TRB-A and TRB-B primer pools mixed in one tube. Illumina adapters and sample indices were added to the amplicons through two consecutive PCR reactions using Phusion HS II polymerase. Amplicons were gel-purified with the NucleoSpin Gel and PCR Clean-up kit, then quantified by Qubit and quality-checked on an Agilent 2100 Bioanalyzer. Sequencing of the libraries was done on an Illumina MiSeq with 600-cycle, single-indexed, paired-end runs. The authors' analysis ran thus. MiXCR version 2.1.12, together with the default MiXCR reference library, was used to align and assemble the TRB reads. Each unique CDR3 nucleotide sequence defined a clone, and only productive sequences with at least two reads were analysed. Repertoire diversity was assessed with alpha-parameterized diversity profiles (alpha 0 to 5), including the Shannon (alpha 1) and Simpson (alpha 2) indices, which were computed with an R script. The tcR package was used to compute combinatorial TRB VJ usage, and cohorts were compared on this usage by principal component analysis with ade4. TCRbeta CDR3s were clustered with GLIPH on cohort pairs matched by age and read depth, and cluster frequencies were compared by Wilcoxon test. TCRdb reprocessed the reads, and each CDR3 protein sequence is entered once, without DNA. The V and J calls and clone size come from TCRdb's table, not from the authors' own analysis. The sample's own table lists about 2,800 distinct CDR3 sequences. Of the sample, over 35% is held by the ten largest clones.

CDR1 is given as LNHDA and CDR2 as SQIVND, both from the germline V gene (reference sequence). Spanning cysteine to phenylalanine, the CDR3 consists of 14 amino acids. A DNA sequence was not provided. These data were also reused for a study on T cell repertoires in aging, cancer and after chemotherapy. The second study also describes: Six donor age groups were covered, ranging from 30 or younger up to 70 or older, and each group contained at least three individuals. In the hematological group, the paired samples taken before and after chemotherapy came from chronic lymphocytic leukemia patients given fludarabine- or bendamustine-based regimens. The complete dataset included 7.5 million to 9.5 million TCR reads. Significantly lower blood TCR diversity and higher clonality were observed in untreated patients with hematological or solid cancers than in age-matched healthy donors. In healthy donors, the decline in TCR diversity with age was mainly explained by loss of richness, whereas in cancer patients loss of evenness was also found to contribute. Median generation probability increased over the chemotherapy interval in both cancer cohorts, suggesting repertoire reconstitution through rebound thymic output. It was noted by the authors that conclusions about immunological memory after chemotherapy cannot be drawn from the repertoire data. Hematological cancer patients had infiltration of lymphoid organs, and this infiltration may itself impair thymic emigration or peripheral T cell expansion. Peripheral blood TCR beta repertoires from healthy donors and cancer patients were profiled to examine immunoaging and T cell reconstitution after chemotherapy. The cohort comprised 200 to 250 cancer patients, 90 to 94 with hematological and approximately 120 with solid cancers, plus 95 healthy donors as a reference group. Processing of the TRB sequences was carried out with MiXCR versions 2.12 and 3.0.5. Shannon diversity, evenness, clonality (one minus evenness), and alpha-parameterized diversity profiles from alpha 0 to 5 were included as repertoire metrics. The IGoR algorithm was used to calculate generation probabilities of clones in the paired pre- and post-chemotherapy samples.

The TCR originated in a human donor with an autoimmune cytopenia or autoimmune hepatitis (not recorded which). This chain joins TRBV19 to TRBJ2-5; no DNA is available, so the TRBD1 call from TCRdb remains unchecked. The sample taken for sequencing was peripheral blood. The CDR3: CASSIEDSAKTQYF.